These 26 T cell receptor beta chains were all obtained from the same sample, sequenced in a study of blood T cell repertoires in COVID-19 (dated by TCRdb to the early 2020s). Library method: the immunoSEQ multiplex PCR assay. Imported from immuneACCESS, the table was reduced by TCRdb to in-frame sequences with V and J called. These copies leave out some clones; in studies compared against another copy, an unresolved V gene accounts for under half, and the cause of the remainder is not known. Present in this sample are about 3,400 clones, 60% to 75% of which were seen just once. The ten largest make up less than 25% of the sample. Sequenced: peripheral blood. These receptors originate from a man in his sixties or seventies with active COVID-19.

As for this clone: Other DNA sequences within the sample encode an identical CDR3. Here the CDR3 DNA reads TGTGCCTGGATTTTAAACACTGAAGCTTTCTTT. This gives the protein CAWILNTEAFF. The chain links TRBV30 to TRBJ1-1, with D unclear. CDR3 length: 11 residues. The ends were cut back, 4 bases at V and 2 bases at J, with 5 bases in the middle. In germline, CDR1 is GTSNPN, CDR2 SVGIG (reference sequence).

J is TRBJ2-2 and V is TRBV7-9; D might be TRBD2 (6 bases). The V gene lost 11 bases and the J gene lost 1 base, with 11 bases spanning the gap. CDR1 SEHNR and CDR2 FQNEAQ come from the germline V gene (reference sequence). The length of the CDR3 is 13 residues. CDR3 DNA sequence: TGTGCCGGGGGAGCGGGGAACACCGGGGAGCTGTTTTTT. Translating it yields CAGGAGNTGELFF.

The chain joins TRBV6-6 to TRBJ1-1; possibly TRBD1 for D (5 bases). The germline V gene encodes CDR1 MNHNY and CDR2 SVGAGI (reference sequence). The CDR3 sequence is 12 residues long. V dropped 2 bases and J dropped 6 bases, with 7 bases sitting between them. The CDR3 is CASSYGAAEAFF. CDR3 bases: TGTGCCAGCAGTTACGGGGCAGCTGAAGCTTTCTTT.

J is TRBJ2-5 and V is TRBV7-2; D ambiguous. This CDR3 is built from 16 residues. V lost 2 bases to trimming and J lost 6 bases, with 19 bases between them. Germline CDR1 is SGHTA and CDR2 is FQGNSA. CDR3 coding DNA: TGTGCCAGCAGCTTAAAGATGGCAACCCGCCAGAAGACCCAGTACTTC. It is translated as CASSLKMATRQKTQYF.

This clone was detected only a few times. V usage is TRBV30 and J usage is TRBJ2-1; no definite D call. CDR1 is GTSNPN and CDR2 is SVGIG in the germline V gene (reference sequence). Trimming left V 2 bases short and J 9 bases short, with 11 bases between. This CDR3 contains 12 residues. CDR3 protein: CAWSYEVGEQFF. As DNA, the CDR3 is TGTGCCTGGAGTTATGAGGTTGGTGAGCAGTTCTTC.

This clone was seen just once. The V call is TRBV24-1, the J call TRBJ1-2, with D hard to call. This CDR3 region has 15 residues. Trimming removed 3 bases from V and 5 bases from J, with 15 bases in between. CDR1 and CDR2 from the germline V gene are KGHDR and SFDVKD. CDR3 bases: TGTGCCACCAGTGATCCGACACAAGAATGGTATGGCTACACCTTC. Protein product: CATSDPTQEWYGYTF.

The gene calls are TRBV24-1 and TRBJ2-1, with 8 bases aligning to TRBD1. The CDR3 runs 14 residues. With V trimmed by 2 bases and J by 15 bases, 11 bases remained unmatched. CDR1 is KGHDR and CDR2 is SFDVKD in the germline V gene. The CDR3 spells CATSDSYGTGQRFF. The CDR3 bases are TGTGCCACCAGTGATTCGTATGGGACAGGCCAAAGGTTCTTC.

There are a few counts of this clone. The CDR3 region is CASSQDMDRVVDEQYF. CDR3 nucleotides: TGCGCCAGCAGCCAAGATATGGACAGGGTGGTGGACGAGCAGTACTTC. The V and J genes are TRBV4-3 and TRBJ2-7; TRBD1 matches at 8 bases. Germline trimming cut 0 bases from V and 5 bases from J; bases unmatched to any gene: 9. CDR1 is LGHNA, CDR2 YSLEER, per germline. This CDR3 has 16 residues.

The V and J genes are TRBV6-2 or TRBV6-3 and TRBJ1-5; possibly TRBD1 for D (5 bases). The CDR3 is 15 residues long. Germline V gives CDR1 MNHEY, CDR2 SVGEGT. Trimming stripped 5 bases from V and 4 bases from J, with 15 bases between. CDR3 sequence (DNA): TGTGCCAGCAGTAACCAGGGTTTTCCAAATCAGCCCCAGCATTTT. This encodes CASSNQGFPNQPQHF.

This clone is labeled medium-sized. The chain is built from TRBV5-4 and TRBJ2-7, with 10 bases that match TRBD1. CDR1 and CDR2 (germline): SGHNT, YYREEE (reference sequence). Trimming at V came to 1 base and at J to 4 bases, leaving 5 bases not matched to a gene. The CDR3 covers 15 residues. The CDR3 nucleotides read TGTGCCAGCAGCTTGTCCGACAGGGGGCTATACGAGCAGTACTTC. Encoded protein: CASSLSDRGLYEQYF.

This clone has just a few counts. The chain carries TRBV5-1 and TRBJ1-1; tentative D call: TRBD1 (6 bases). The CDR3 spans 17 residues. Trimming shortened V by 6 bases and J by 0 bases, and 21 bases separated the two germline ends. Germline CDR1 and CDR2: SGHRS and YFSETQ. This CDR3 reads CASIWRGAVNVNTEAFF. CDR3 nucleotides: TGCGCCAGCATATGGCGGGGGGCAGTCAATGTGAACACTGAAGCTTTCTTT.

This clone was seen a single time. The chain recombines TRBV19 with TRBJ1-2; D might be TRBD1 (6 bases). The CDR3 sequence is 15 residues long. V was pared by 3 bases and J by 4 bases, with 15 bases between. From germline, CDR1 is LNHDA and CDR2 SQIVND (reference sequence). This CDR3 is CASSITGRTSYGYTF. The CDR3 coding sequence is TGTGCCAGTAGTATTACAGGGAGAACGTCCTATGGCTACACCTTC.

This clone was counted only a few times. The chain has TRBV6-1 and TRBJ2-7, with TRBD1 identical over 7 bases. CDR1 MNHNS and CDR2 SASEGT come from the germline V gene. The V and J ends lost 2 bases and 3 bases, in that order; junction bases with no gene match: 7. The CDR3 length is 15 residues. The CDR3 coding sequence is TGTGCCAGCAGTGAAAGGGGGCAGGTAAGCTACGAGCAGTACTTC. It is translated as CASSERGQVSYEQYF.

The chain has TRBV5-1 and TRBJ2-1, with a possible D match to TRBD2 (6 bases). Germline values: CDR1 SGHRS, CDR2 YFSETQ. The V and J ends lost 0 bases and 6 bases respectively, with 13 bases between them. CDR3 size: 15 residues. The CDR3 is CASSLVVAGPNEQFF. CDR3 coding DNA: TGCGCCAGCAGCTTGGTCGTGGCGGGGCCCAATGAGCAGTTCTTC.

The rearrangement links TRBV15 to TRBJ2-1; D gene ambiguous. Germline values: CDR1 LNHNV, CDR2 YYDKDF (reference sequence). Deletions cut 0 bases from V and 5 bases from J, with 8 bases between. The CDR3 loop spans 14 amino acids. This chain's CDR3 is CATSRDPSHNEQFF. The CDR3 region has the DNA TGTGCCACCAGCAGAGATCCGTCTCACAATGAGCAGTTCTTC.

This clone qualifies as medium-sized. This chain connects TRBV7-7 to TRBJ2-1; 8 bases fit TRBD2. The CDR3 contains 12 residues. J gave up 10 bases and V 4 bases, and 3 bases lay outside the gene matches. The germline CDR1 and CDR2 sequences are SSHAT and FNYEAQ (reference sequence). CDR3 protein: CASSSSSGEQFF. CDR3 DNA: TGTGCCAGCAGCTCGTCTAGCGGGGAGCAGTTCTTC.

This clone was detected only a few times. This chain connects TRBV27 to TRBJ2-1, with 15 nucleotides matching TRBD2. The CDR3 is 20 residues long. V lost 5 bases and J lost 5; bases outside the gene matches: 16. In germline, CDR1 is MNHEY, CDR2 SMNVEV (reference sequence). The CDR3 DNA reads as TGTGCCAGCAGTGGGGGGACTAGCGGGAGGACCCCCCAAGACAACAATGAGCAGTTCTTC. The encoded protein is CASSGGTSGRTPQDNNEQFF.

The chain recombines TRBV6-5 with TRBJ1-1; TRBD1 is a possible D gene (6 bases). Germline V gene sequence: CDR1 MNHEY, CDR2 SVGAGI. The CDR3 length is 13 residues. The V and J ends lost 8 bases and 1 base respectively, with 11 bases between them. CDR3 residues: CASCWGPNTEAFF. CDR3 coding DNA: TGTGCCAGCTGCTGGGGGCCGAACACTGAAGCTTTCTTT.

V usage is TRBV11-2 and J usage is TRBJ1-1; tentative D call: TRBD1 (5 bases). Deletions cut 1 base from V and 7 bases from J, with 13 bases between. CDR1 and CDR2 from the germline V gene are SGHAT and FQNNGV. This CDR3 comprises 14 residues. In DNA, the CDR3 is TGTGCCAGCAGCTTAGCGGGGGAACCTTTTGAAGCTTTCTTT. Translated, it gives CASSLAGEPFEAFF.

The chain links TRBV7-8 to TRBJ1-2, with 12 positions matching TRBD1. Germline V lookup: CDR1 SGHVS, CDR2 FQNEAQ. The CDR3 loop spans 16 amino acids. With V trimmed by 2 bases and J by 8 bases, 9 bases remained unmatched. The CDR3 DNA sequence: TGTGCCAGCAGCTTATCGCCGGGACAGGGGGCAAACGGCTACACCTTC. Its translation: CASSLSPGQGANGYTF.

V gene TRBV14 combines with J gene TRBJ1-1; D remains ambiguous. The CDR3 loop spans 15 amino acids. Trimming cost V 4 bases and J 0 bases, with 12 bases left between them. The V gene's germline CDR1 is SGHDN and CDR2 FVKESK. CDR3 amino acids: CASSPGRLMNTEAFF. The CDR3 nucleotides read TGTGCCAGCAGCCCAGGCAGACTAATGAACACTGAAGCTTTCTTT.

The V gene is TRBV11-3, the J gene TRBJ2-1, with D possibly TRBD1 on 6 matching bases. The V end lost 1 base, the J end lost 4 bases, and 17 bases lay between the germline ends. CDR1 is SGHNT, CDR2 YENEEA, per germline. The CDR3 spans 17 residues. The CDR3 nucleotides are TGTGCCAGCAGCTTAGGACAGGTCGGGATAGGATACAATGAGCAGTTCTTC. Translating it yields CASSLGQVGIGYNEQFF.

This clone ranks as large (0.1 to 1%). The gene calls are TRBV7-9 and TRBJ2-1; 12 bases map to TRBD2. The CDR3 sequence is 16 residues long. Per germline, CDR1 SEHNR and CDR2 FQNEAQ (reference sequence). After removal of 2 bases from V and 3 bases from J, the junction contained 2 bases not matched to a gene. The CDR3, as DNA: TGTGCCAGCAGCTTAACTAGCGGGGGGTTCTACAATGAGCAGTTCTTC. Protein: CASSLTSGGFYNEQFF. The entire variable domain, with the rest obtained from reference TRBV7-9 and TRBJ2-1, is as follows: DTGVSQNPRHKITKRGQNVTFRCDPISEHNRLYWYRQTLGQGPEFLTYFQNEAQLEKSRLLSDRFSAERPKGSFSTLEIQRTEQGDSAMYLCASSLTSGGFYNEQFFGPGTRLTVL.

The chain joins TRBV12-3 or TRBV12-4 to TRBJ1-2; unclear D gene. Trimming took 6 bases from V and 5 from J, leaving 13 bases between them. The CDR3 length is 13 residues. CDR3 residues: CASSWEGRYGYTF. DNA of the CDR3: TGTGCCAGCAGCTGGGAGGGCCGGTATGGCTACACCTTC.

This chain links TRBV14 with TRBJ2-1, with TRBD2 matching 7 bases. The CDR3 runs to 15 residues. V was pared by 4 bases and J by 7 bases, with 10 bases of the junction left unmatched. Germline V gives CDR1 SGHDN, CDR2 FVKESK. The chain's CDR3 is CASSLNVRLANEQFF. The CDR3 DNA sequence: TGTGCCAGCAGCCTAAACGTCCGACTAGCAAATGAGCAGTTCTTC.

The chain recombines TRBV10-3 with TRBJ2-7; 11 positions match TRBD2. Germline V gene data show CDR1 as ENHRY and CDR2 as SYGVKD. The CDR3 consists of 19 residues. V was clipped by 0 bases and J by 2 bases; unmatched bases: 12. CDR3 residues: CAISESGATSGILAYEQYF. The CDR3 DNA is TGTGCCATCAGTGAGTCGGGGGCGACTAGCGGGATTTTGGCCTACGAGCAGTACTTC.